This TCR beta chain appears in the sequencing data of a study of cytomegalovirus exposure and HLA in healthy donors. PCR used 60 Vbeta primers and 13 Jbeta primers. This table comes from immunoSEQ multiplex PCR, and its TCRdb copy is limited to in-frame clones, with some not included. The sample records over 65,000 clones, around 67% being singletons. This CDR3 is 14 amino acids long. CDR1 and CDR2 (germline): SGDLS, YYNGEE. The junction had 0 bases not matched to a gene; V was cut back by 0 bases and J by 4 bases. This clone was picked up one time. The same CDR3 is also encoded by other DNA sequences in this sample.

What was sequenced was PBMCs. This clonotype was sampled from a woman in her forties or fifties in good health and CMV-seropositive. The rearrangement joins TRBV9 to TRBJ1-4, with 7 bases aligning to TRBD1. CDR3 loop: CASSVGTGNEKLFF. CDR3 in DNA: TGTGCCAGCAGCGTAGGGACAGGTAATGAAAAACTGTTTTTT. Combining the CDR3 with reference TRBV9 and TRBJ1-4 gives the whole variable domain DSGVTQTPKHLITATGQRVTLRCSPRSGDLSVYWYQQSLDQGLQFLIQYYNGEERAKGNILERFSAQQFPDLHSELNLSSLELGDSALYFCASSVGTGNEKLFFGSGTQLSVL.